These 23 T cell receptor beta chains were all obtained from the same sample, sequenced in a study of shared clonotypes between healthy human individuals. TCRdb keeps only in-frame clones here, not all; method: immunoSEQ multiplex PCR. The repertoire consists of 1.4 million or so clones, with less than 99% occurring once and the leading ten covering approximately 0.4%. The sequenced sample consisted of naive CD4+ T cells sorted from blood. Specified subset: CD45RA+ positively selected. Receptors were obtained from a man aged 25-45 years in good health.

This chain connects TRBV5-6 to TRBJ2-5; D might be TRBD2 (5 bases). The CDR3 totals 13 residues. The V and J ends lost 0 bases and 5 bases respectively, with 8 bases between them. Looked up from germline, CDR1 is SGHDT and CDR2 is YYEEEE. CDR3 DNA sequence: TGTGCCAGCAGCTTGGGACTATCGGAGACCCAGTACTTC. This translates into CASSLGLSETQYF.

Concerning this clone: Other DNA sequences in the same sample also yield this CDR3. CDR3 loop: CASSTGLAGGSYNEQFF. In DNA, the CDR3 is TGCGCCAGCAGCACCGGACTAGCGGGAGGCTCCTACAATGAGCAGTTCTTC. The rearrangement uses TRBV5-1 and TRBJ2-1; TRBD2 aligns across 14 bases. Unmatched junction bases numbered 3, after V lost 4 bases and J lost 0 bases. CDR1 and CDR2 from the germline V gene are SGHRS and YFSETQ. The CDR3 is 17 residues long. Full variable domain (missing parts from reference TRBV5-1 and TRBJ2-1): KAGVTQTPRYLIKTRGQQVTLSCSPISGHRSVSWYQQTPGQGLQFLFEYFSETQRNKGNFPGRFSGRQFSNSRSEMNVSTLELGDSALYLCASSTGLAGGSYNEQFFGPGTRLTVL.

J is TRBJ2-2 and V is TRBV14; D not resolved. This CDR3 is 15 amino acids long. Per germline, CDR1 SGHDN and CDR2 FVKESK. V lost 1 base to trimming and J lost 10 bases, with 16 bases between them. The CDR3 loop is CASSQAAGRSPELFF. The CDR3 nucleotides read TGTGCCAGCAGCCAAGCGGCTGGGCGGAGCCCGGAGCTGTTTTTT.

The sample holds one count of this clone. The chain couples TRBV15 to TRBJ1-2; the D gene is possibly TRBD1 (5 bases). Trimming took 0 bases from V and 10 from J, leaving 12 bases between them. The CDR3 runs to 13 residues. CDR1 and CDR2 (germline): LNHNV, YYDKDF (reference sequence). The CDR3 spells CATSREVAGHYTF. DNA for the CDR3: TGTGCCACCAGCAGAGAAGTCGCCGGACACTACACCTTC.

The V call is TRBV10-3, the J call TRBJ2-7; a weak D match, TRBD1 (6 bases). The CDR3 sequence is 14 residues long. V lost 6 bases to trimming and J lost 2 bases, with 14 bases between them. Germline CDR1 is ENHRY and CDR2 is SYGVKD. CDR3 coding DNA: TGTGCCATCAGAAGACAGGTGGTCACCTACGAGCAGTACTTC. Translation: CAIRRQVVTYEQYF.

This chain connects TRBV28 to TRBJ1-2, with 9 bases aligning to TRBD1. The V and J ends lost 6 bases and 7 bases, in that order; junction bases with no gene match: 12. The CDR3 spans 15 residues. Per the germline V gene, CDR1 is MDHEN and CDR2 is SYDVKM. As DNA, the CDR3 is TGTGCCAGCAGCTCTGCCGACAGGGGGATCCGTGGCTACACCTTC. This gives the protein CASSSADRGIRGYTF.

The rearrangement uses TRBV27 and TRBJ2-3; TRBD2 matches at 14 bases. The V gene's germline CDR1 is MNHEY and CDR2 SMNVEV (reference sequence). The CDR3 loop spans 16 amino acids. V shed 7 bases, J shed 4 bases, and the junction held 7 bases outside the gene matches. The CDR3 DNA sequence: TGTGCCAGCACCGGGACTAGCGGGAGATTCGCAGATACGCAGTATTTT. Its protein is CASTGTSGRFADTQYF.

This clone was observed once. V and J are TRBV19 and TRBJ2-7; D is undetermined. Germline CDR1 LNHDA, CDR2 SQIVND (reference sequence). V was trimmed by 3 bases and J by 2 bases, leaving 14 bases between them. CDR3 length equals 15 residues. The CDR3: CASSILSSAAYEQYF. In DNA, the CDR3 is TGTGCCAGTAGTATTTTATCATCGGCGGCCTACGAGCAGTACTTC.

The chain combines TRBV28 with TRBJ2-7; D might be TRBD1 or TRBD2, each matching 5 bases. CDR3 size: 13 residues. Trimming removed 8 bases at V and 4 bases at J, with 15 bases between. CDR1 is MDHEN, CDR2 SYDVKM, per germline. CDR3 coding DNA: TGTGCCAGCGGGCCCCTGGGGGTGTACGAGCAGTACTTC. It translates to CASGPLGVYEQYF.

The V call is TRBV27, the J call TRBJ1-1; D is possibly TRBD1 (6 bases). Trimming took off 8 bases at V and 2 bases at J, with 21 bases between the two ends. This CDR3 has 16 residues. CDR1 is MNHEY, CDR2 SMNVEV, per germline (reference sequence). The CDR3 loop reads CASLDRKNLRNTEAFF. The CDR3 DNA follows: TGTGCCAGCCTGGACAGAAAAAATCTTCGAAACACTGAAGCTTTCTTT.

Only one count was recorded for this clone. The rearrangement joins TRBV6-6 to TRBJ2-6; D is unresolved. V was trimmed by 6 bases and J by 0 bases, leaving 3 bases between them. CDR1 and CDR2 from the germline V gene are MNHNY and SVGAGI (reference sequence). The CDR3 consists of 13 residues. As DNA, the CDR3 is TGTGCCAGCAGGGTCTCTGGGGCCAACGTCCTGACTTTC. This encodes CASRVSGANVLTF.

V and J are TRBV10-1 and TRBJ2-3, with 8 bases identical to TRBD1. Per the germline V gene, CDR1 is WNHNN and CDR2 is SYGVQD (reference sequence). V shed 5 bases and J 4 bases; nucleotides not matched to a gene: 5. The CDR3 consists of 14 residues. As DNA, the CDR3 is TGCGCCAGCAGTACCGACAGGGGTGCAGATACGCAGTATTTT. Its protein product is CASSTDRGADTQYF.

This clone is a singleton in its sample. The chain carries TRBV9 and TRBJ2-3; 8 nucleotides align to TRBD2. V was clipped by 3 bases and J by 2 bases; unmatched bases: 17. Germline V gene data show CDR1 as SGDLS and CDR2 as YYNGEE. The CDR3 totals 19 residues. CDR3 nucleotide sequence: TGTGCCAGCAGCGAGTTTCCCTTAGCGGGACCCTTTTCCACAGATACGCAGTATTTT. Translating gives CASSEFPLAGPFSTDTQYF.

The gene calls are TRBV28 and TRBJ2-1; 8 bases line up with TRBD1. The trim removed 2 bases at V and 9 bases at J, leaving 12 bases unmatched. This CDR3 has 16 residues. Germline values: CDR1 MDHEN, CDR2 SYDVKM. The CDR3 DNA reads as TGTGCCAGCAGTTTAAGTCCGGACAGGGCCCAAAGTGAGCAGTTCTTC. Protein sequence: CASSLSPDRAQSEQFF.

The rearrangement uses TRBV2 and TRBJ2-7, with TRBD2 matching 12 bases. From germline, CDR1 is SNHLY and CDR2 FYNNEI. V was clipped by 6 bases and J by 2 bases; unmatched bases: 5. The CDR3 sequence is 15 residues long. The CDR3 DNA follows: TGTGCCAGCAGCCGAGGACTAGCGGGAACCTACGAGCAGTACTTC. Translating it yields CASSRGLAGTYEQYF. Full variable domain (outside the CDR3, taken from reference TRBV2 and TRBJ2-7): EPEVTQTPSHQVTQMGQEVILRCVPISNHLYFYWYRQILGQKVEFLVSFYNNEISEKSEIFDDQFSVERPDGSNFTLKIRSTKLEDSAMYFCASSRGLAGTYEQYFGPGTRLTVT.

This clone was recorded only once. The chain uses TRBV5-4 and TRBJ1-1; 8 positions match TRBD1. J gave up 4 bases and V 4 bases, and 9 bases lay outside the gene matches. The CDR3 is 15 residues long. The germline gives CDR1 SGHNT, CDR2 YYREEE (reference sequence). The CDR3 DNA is TGTGCCAGCAGCACCCCGACAGGGGAGGTCACTGAAGCTTTCTTT. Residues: CASSTPTGEVTEAFF. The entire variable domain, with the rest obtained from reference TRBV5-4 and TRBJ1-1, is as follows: ETGVTQSPTHLIKTRGQQVTLRCSSQSGHNTVSWYQQALGQGPQFIFQYYREEENGRGNFPPRFSGLQFPNYSSELNVNALELDDSALYLCASSTPTGEVTEAFFGQGTRLTVV.

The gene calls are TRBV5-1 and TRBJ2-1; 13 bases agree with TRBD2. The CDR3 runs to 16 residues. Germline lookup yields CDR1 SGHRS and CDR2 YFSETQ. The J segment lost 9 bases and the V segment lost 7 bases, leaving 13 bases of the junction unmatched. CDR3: CASRLLTSGRVAEQFF. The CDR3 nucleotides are TGCGCCAGCCGCCTCCTCACTAGCGGGAGGGTTGCTGAGCAGTTCTTC.

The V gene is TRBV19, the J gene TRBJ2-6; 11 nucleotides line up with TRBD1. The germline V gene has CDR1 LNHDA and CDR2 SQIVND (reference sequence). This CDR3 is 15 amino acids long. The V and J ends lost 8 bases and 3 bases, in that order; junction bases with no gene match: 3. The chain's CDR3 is CASGTGGFGANVLTF. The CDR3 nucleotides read TGTGCCAGTGGGACAGGGGGTTTTGGGGCCAACGTCCTGACTTTC. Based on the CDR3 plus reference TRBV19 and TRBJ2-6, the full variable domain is DGGITQSPKYLFRKEGQNVTLSCEQNLNHDAMYWYRQDPGQGLRLIYYSQIVNDFQKGDIAEGYSVSREKKESFPLTVTSAQKNPTAFYLCASGTGGFGANVLTFGAGSRLTVL.

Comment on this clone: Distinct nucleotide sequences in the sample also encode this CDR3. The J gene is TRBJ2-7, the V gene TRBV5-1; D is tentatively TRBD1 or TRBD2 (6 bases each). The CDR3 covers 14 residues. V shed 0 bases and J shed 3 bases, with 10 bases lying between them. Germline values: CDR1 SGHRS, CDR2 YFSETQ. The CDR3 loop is CASSLGGGGYEQYF. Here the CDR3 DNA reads TGCGCCAGCAGCTTGGGTGGAGGGGGCTACGAGCAGTACTTC. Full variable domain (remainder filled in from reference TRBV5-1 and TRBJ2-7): KAGVTQTPRYLIKTRGQQVTLSCSPISGHRSVSWYQQTPGQGLQFLFEYFSETQRNKGNFPGRFSGRQFSNSRSEMNVSTLELGDSALYLCASSLGGGGYEQYFGPGTRLTVT.

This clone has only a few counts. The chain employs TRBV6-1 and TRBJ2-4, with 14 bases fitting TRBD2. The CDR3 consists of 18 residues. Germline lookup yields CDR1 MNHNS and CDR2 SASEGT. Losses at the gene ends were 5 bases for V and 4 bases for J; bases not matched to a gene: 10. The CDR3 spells CASSQGLAGGPTKNIQYF. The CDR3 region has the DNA TGTGCCAGCAGTCAAGGACTAGCGGGAGGCCCAACGAAAAACATTCAGTACTTC.

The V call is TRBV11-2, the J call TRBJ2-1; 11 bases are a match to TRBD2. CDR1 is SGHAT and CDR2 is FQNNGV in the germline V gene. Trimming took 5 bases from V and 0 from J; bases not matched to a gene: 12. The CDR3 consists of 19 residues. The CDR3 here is CASSPRGSGRASSYNEQFF. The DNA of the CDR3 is TGTGCCAGCAGCCCCCGGGGTAGCGGGAGGGCGAGCTCCTACAATGAGCAGTTCTTC.

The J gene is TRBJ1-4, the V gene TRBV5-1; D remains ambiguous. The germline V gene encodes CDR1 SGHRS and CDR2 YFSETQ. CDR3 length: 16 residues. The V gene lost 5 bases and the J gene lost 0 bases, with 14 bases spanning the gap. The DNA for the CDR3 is TGCGCCAGCAGTCCAGCAGCCTACGCAACTAATGAAAAACTGTTTTTT. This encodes CASSPAAYATNEKLFF.

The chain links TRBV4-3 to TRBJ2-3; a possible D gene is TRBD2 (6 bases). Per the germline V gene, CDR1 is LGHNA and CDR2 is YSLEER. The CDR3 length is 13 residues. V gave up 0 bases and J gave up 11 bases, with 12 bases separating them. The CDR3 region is CASSQDPLALQYF. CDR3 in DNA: TGCGCCAGCAGCCAAGATCCTCTAGCGCTGCAGTATTTT.